The 8 T cell receptor beta chains presented below share a single source sample, sequenced in a study of OX40 agonist ivuxolimab in advanced cancers. Profiled with immunoSEQ multiplex PCR; TCRdb holds only in-frame clones, not every one. The data show about 52,000 clones, about 86% seen once. The source was CD4+ or CD8+ T cells sorted from blood, collected in a trial of the OX40 agonist ivuxolimab. These receptors originate from an adult with an advanced solid tumor such as melanoma, head and neck, liver or kidney cancer.

The V and J genes are TRBV27 and TRBJ1-1; 9 positions match TRBD1. This CDR3 is 15 amino acids long. Germline V lookup: CDR1 MNHEY, CDR2 SMNVEV (reference sequence). With V trimmed by 5 bases and J by 11 bases, 15 bases remained unmatched. In DNA form, the CDR3 reads TGTGCCAGCAGTCCGACGACAGGGGGGAAAGCGGAGGCTTTCTTT. It translates to CASSPTTGGKAEAFF.

This clone was seen only a few times. The rearrangement links TRBV7-9 to TRBJ1-2; D remains ambiguous. Between the trimmed V and J ends, which lost 0 bases and 1 base, there was a span of 15 bases. The CDR3 covers 17 residues. The germline CDR1 and CDR2 sequences are SEHNR and FQNEAQ (reference sequence). The CDR3 spells CASSLAVGDRGNYGYTF. CDR3 sequence (DNA): TGTGCCAGCAGCTTAGCGGTAGGAGACCGCGGTAACTATGGCTACACCTTC.

Here the CDR3 DNA reads TGCGCCAGCAGCTCGGACCCGACGGCAGGAAACACCATATATTTT. Residues: CASSSDPTAGNTIYF. V gene TRBV5-1 combines with J gene TRBJ1-3; D gene uncertain. Germline CDR1 SGHRS, CDR2 YFSETQ. The CDR3 spans 15 residues. Trimming shortened V by 3 bases and J by 4 bases, and 14 bases separated the two germline ends.

The V call is TRBV5-1, the J call TRBJ1-6; weak D call: TRBD1 (5 bases). The CDR3 sequence is 16 residues long. With 4 bases removed from V and 8 bases from J, the gap between germline ends came to 19 bases. Germline V gives CDR1 SGHRS, CDR2 YFSETQ. As DNA, the CDR3 is TGCGCCAGCAGCGGGCCGACCCCCCGGGGGGATTCACCCCTCCACTTT. Encoded protein: CASSGPTPRGDSPLHF.

The chain couples TRBV11-2 to TRBJ1-1; D gene uncertain. The CDR3 extends over 13 amino acids. V gave up 0 bases and J gave up 11 bases, with 13 bases separating them. The germline V gene encodes CDR1 SGHAT and CDR2 FQNNGV. In nucleotides, the CDR3 is TGTGCCAGCAGCTTAGAAAACCCCCCTCGGGCTTTCTTT. It codes for CASSLENPPRAFF. The full variable domain, its missing parts supplied by reference TRBV11-2 and TRBJ1-1, is EAGVAQSPRYKIIEKRQSVAFWCNPISGHATLYWYQQILGQGPKLLIQFQNNGVVDDSQLPKDRFSAERLKGVDSTLKIQPAKLEDSAVYLCASSLENPPRAFFGQGTRLTVV.

The chain joins TRBV27 to TRBJ2-3; a weak D match, TRBD1 (6 bases). Germline loops: CDR1 MNHEY, CDR2 SMNVEV (reference sequence). This CDR3 is 15 amino acids long. Trimming took off 6 bases at V and 1 base at J, with 14 bases between the two ends. CDR3 nucleotide sequence: TGTGCCAGCAGAGAAACAGGGTTAGGCACAGATACGCAGTATTTT. It encodes CASRETGLGTDTQYF.

The V call is TRBV29-1, the J call TRBJ2-7; TRBD1 matches at 7 bases. The CDR3 is 11 amino acids. V shed 6 bases, J shed 2 bases, and the junction held 1 base outside the gene matches. CDR1 is SQVTM, CDR2 ANQGSEA, per germline. The DNA for the CDR3 is TGCAGCGTCGGGACAGCCTACGAGCAGTACTTC. This translates into CSVGTAYEQYF.

The chain carries TRBV19 and TRBJ2-3, with TRBD1 identical over 8 bases. V was pared by 4 bases and J by 1 base, with 4 bases of the junction left unmatched. This CDR3 is built from 15 residues. Germline CDR1 and CDR2: LNHDA and SQIVND (reference sequence). CDR3 nucleotide sequence: TGTGCCAGTAGTAAGGGACAGGCCCGCACAGATACGCAGTATTTT. Translating it yields CASSKGQARTDTQYF. Based on the CDR3 plus reference TRBV19 and TRBJ2-3, the full variable domain is DGGITQSPKYLFRKEGQNVTLSCEQNLNHDAMYWYRQDPGQGLRLIYYSQIVNDFQKGDIAEGYSVSREKKESFPLTVTSAQKNPTAFYLCASSKGQARTDTQYFGPGTRLTVL.